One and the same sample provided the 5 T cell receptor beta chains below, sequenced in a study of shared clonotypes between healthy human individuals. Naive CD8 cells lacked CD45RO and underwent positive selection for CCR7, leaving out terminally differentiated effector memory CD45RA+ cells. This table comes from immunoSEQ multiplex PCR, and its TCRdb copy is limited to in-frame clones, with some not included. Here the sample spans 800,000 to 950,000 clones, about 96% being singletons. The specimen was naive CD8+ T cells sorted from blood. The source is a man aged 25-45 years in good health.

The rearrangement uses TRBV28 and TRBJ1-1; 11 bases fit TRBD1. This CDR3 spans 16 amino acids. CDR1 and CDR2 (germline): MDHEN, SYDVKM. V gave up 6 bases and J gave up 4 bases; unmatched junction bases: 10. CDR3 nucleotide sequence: TGTGCCAGCAGCCCCGGGACAGGGGGTGACGGCACTGAAGCTTTCTTT. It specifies CASSPGTGGDGTEAFF.

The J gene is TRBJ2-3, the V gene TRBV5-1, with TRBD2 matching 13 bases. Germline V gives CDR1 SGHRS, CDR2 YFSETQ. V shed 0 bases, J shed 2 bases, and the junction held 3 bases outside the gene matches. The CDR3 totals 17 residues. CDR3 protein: CASSLGLAGGNTDTQYF. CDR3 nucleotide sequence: TGCGCCAGCAGCTTGGGACTAGCGGGAGGAAACACAGATACGCAGTATTTT.

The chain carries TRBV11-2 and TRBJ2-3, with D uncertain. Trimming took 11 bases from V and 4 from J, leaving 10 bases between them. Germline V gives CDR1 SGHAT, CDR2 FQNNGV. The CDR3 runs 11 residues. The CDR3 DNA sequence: TGTGCCTATAAGGTTGCAGATACGCAGTATTTT. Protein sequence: CAYKVADTQYF. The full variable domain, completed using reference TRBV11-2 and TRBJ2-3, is EAGVAQSPRYKIIEKRQSVAFWCNPISGHATLYWYQQILGQGPKLLIQFQNNGVVDDSQLPKDRFSAERLKGVDSTLKIQPAKLEDSAVYLCAYKVADTQYFGPGTRLTVL.

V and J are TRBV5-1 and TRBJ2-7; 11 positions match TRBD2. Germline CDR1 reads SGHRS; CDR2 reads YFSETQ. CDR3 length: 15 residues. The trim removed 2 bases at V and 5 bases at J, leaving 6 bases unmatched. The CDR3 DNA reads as TGCGCCAGCAGCTTTGCTAGCGGGAGGTTCAACGAGCAGTACTTC. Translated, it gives CASSFASGRFNEQYF.

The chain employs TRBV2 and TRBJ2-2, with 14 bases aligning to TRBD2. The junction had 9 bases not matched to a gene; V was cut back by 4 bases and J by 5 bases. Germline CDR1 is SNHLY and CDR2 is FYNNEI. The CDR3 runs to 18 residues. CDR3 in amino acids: CASSVLGTSGSRTGELFF. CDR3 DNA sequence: TGTGCCAGCAGTGTACTTGGGACTAGCGGGAGTCGAACCGGGGAGCTGTTTTTT.